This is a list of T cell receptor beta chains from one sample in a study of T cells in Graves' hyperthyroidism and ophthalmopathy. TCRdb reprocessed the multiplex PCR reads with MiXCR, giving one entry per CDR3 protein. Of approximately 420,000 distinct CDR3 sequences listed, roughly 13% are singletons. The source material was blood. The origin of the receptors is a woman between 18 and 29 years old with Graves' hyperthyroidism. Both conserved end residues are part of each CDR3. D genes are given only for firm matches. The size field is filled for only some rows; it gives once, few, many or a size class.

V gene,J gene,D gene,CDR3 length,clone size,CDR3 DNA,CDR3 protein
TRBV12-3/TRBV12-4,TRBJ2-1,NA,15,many,TGTGCCAGCAGTTTAGAACCGAGGGCCTACAATGAGCAGTTCTTC,CASSLEPRAYNEQFF
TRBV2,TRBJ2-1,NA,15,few,TGTGCCAGCAGCCGCACTTTGCGCTCCTACAATGAGCGGTTCTTC,CASSRTLRSYNERFF
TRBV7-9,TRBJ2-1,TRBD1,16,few,TGTGCCAGCAGCTCCCACAGACAGGGCTCCTACAATGAGCAGTTCTTC,CASSSHRQGSYNEQFF
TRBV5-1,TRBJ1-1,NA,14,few,TGCGCCAGCACCCAAGGCCTTTTGAACACTGAAGCTTTCTTT,CASTQGLLNTEAFF
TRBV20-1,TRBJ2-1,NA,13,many,TGCAGTGCTAGCGGGGGGCCCAACAATGAGCAGTTCTTC,CSASGGPNNEQFF
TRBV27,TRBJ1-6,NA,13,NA,TGTGCCAGCAGTTCCAATGAGGGGTCACCCCTCCACTTT,CASSSNEGSPLHF
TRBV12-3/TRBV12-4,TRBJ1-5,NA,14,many,TGTGCCAGCCAACACAGGGCTAGCAATCAGCCCCAGCATTTT,CASQHRASNQPQHF
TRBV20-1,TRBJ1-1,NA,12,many,TGCAGTACCACAGCCGGCGGTACTGAAGCTTTCTTT,CSTTAGGTEAFF
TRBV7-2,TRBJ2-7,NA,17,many,TGTGCCAGCAGCTTACAGCCAAGCCGATTGAGCTCCTACGAGCAGTACTTC,CASSLQPSRLSSYEQYF
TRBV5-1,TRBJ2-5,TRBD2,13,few,TGCGCCAGCTGCCTAGCGGGAGGTGAGACCCAGTACTTC,CASCLAGGETQYF
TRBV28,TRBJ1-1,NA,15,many,TGTGCCAGCAACAAGGGACGGGGATTCGACACTGAAGCTTTCTTT,CASNKGRGFDTEAFF
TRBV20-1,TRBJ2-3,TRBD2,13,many,TGCAGTGGTTTAGCGGGAGTGAAAGATACGCAGTATTTT,CSGLAGVKDTQYF
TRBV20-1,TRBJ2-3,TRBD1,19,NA,TGCAGTGCTAGATCCGGGACAGGGGGCGGGAGCGGGCGCACAGATACGCAGTATTTT,CSARSGTGGGSGRTDTQYF
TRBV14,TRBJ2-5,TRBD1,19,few,TGTGCCAGCAGCCAAGAATTATTCCGGACAGGGGGCAGGAGGGAGACCCAGTACTTC,CASSQELFRTGGRRETQYF
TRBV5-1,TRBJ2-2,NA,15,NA,TGCGCCAGCAGCTTGGGGACAGATAACACCGGGGAGCTGTTTTTT,CASSLGTDNTGELFF
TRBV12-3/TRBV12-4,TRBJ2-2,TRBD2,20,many,TGTGCCAGCAGTTTACCCACTGTACTAGCGGGAGCTGGGGGGAATTGGCAGCTGTTTTTT,CASSLPTVLAGAGGNWQLFF
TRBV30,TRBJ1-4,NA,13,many,TGTGCCTGCACCCAGGGAGTGGATGAAAAACTGTTTTTT,CACTQGVDEKLFF
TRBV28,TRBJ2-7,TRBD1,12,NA,TGTGCCAGCAGGAGGACAGGGACCGAGCAGTACTTC,CASRRTGTEQYF
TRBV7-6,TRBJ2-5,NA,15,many,TGTGCCAGCAGTCAGGCCCCGGGGATGCGGGAGACCCAGTACTTC,CASSQAPGMRETQYF
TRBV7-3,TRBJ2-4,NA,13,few,TGTGCCAGCAGCGCGGGTCGGGGAGACATTCAGTACTTC,CASSAGRGDIQYF
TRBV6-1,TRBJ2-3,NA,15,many,TGTGCCAGCACCGGACGGGATTCCCGCACAGATACGCAGTATTTT,CASTGRDSRTDTQYF
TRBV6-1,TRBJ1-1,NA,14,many,TGTGCCAGCAGCCCTGGGGCCATTCCCACTGAAGCTTTCTTT,CASSPGAIPTEAFF
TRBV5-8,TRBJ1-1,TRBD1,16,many,TGTGCCAGCAGCTTGGGGGACAGGGGCCTGAACACTGAAGCTTTCTTT,CASSLGDRGLNTEAFF
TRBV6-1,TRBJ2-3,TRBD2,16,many,TGTGCCAGCAGTTTAACACTAGCGGGAGTGCCAGATACGCAGTATTTT,CASSLTLAGVPDTQYF
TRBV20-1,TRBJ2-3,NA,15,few,TGCAGTGCTAGATCGACAGGTACTAGCACAGATACGCAGTATTTT,CSARSTGTSTDTQYF
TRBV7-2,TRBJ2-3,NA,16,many,TGTGCCAGCAGCTTTTGGAGGGGGGAGGACACAGATACGCAGTATTTT,CASSFWRGEDTDTQYF
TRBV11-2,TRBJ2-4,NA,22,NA,TGTGCCAGCAGCTTAGGGGGCCCCCGGGAGAGGCGGGAATCCGCGGCCAAAAACATTCAGTACTTC,CASSLGGPRERRESAAKNIQYF
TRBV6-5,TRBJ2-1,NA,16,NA,TGTGCCAGCAGTTACCCCAGAAGCCTCTCCTACAATGAGCAGTTCTTC,CASSYPRSLSYNEQFF
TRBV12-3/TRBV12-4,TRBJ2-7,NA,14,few,TGTGCCAGCAGCTCGCCGGGCTTCTCCTACGAGCAGTACTTC,CASSSPGFSYEQYF
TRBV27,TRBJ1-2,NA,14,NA,TGTGCCAGCAGTTTATCCGTGGGACGGGGTGGCTACACCTTC,CASSLSVGRGGYTF
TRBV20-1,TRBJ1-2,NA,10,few,TGCGGCCCATACAGGGACCGCTACACCTTC,CGPYRDRYTF
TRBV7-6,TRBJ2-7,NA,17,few,TGTGCCAGCAGCCAGAGAAGGGGCGGAGCGACTTCCTACGAGCAGTACTTC,CASSQRRGGATSYEQYF
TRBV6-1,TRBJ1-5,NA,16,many,TGTGCCAGCAGTCAAACGTGGGGGGTCGGCGATCAGCCCCAGCATTTT,CASSQTWGVGDQPQHF
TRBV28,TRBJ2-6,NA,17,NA,TGTGCCAGCAGTTCCCGATACCTCGGCTCTGGGGCCAACGTCCTGACTTTC,CASSSRYLGSGANVLTF
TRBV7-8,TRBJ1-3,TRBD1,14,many,TGTGCCAGCAGCGAAGAGACAGGGAGAAACACCATATATTTT,CASSEETGRNTIYF
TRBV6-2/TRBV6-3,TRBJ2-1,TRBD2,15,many,TGTGCCAGCATTGAGGTTGGAGCGGGAGGCGATGAGCAGTTCTTC,CASIEVGAGGDEQFF
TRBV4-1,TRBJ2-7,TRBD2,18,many,TGCGCCAGCAGCCAAGATTATGCGGCTAGCGGGGACCTCTACGAGCAGTACTTC,CASSQDYAASGDLYEQYF
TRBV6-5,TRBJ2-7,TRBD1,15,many,TGTGCCAGCAGTTACGCCGGCAGGGGGCAAGGGGAGCAGTACTTC,CASSYAGRGQGEQYF
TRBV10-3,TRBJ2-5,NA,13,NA,TGTGCCATCAGTGATACTTGGCAAGAGACCCAGTACTTC,CAISDTWQETQYF
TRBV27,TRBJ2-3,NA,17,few,TGTGCCAGCAGTTATAGACTTATCAGAACTTACACAGATACGCAGTATTTT,CASSYRLIRTYTDTQYF
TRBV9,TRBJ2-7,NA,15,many,TGTGCCAGCAGCGCCCTCGCGGGTCCCTCCTACGAGCAGTACTTC,CASSALAGPSYEQYF
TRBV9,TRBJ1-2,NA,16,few,TGTGCCAGCAGCACAGAGGCGTCAGAGCTACATCGGGGCTACACCTTC,CASSTEASELHRGYTF
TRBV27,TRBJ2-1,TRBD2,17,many,TGTGCCAGCAGTGAAGACAGTAGCGGGAGGTATTACAATGAGCAGTTCTTC,CASSEDSSGRYYNEQFF
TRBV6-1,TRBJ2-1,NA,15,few,TGTGCCAGCAGTGAAGTTCTTACCGCGCTGGGGGAGCAGTTCTTC,CASSEVLTALGEQFF
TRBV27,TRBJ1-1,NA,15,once,TGTGCCAGCAGTTTATCGGGTCGCCTGAACACTGAAGCTTTCTTT,CASSLSGRLNTEAFF